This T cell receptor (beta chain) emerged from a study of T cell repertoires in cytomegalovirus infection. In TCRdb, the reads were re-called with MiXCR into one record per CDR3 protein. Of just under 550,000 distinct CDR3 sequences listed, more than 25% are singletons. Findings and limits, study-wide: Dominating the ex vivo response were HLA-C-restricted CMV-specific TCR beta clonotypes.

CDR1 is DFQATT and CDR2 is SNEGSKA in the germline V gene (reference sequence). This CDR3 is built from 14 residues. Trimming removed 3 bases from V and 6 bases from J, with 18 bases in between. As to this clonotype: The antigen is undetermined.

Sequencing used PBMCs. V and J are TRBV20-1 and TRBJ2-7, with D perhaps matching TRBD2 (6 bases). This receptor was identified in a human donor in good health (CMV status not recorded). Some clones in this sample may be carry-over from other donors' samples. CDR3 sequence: CSARTGTQNGEQYF. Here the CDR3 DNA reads TGCAGTGCTAGGACCGGGACTCAAAATGGCGAGCAGTACTTC.